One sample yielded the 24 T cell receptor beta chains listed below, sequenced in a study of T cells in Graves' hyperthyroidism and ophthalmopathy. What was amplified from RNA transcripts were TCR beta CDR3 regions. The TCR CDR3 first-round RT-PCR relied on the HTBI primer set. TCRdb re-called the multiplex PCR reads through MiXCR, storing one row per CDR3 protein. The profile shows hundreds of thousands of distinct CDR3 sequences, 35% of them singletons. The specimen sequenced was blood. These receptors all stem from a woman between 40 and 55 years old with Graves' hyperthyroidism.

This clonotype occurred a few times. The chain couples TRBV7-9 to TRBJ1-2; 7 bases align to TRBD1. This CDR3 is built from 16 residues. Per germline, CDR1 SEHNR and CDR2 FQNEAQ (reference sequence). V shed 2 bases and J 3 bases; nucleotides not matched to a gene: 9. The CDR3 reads CASSLSGGTVDYGYTF. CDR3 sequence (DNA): TGTGCCAGCAGCTTATCCGGCGGGACAGTCGACTATGGCTACACCTTC. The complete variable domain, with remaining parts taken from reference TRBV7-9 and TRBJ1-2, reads DTGVSQNPRHKITKRGQNVTFRCDPISEHNRLYWYRQTLGQGPEFLTYFQNEAQLEKSRLLSDRFSAERPKGSFSTLEIQRTEQGDSAMYLCASSLSGGTVDYGYTFGSGTRLTVV.

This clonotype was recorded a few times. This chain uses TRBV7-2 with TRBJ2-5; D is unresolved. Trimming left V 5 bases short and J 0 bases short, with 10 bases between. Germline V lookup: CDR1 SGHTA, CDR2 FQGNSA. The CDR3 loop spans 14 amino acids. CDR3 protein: CASSPYIDQETQYF. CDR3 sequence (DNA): TGTGCCAGCAGCCCCTATATCGACCAAGAGACCCAGTACTTC.

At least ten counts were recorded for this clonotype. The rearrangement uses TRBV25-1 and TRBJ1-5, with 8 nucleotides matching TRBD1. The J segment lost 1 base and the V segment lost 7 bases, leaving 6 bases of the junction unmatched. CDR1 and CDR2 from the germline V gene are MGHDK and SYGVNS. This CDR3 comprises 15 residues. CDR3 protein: CASTGQGSSNQPQHF. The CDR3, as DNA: TGTGCCAGCACCGGACAGGGTAGCAGCAATCAGCCCCAGCATTTT.

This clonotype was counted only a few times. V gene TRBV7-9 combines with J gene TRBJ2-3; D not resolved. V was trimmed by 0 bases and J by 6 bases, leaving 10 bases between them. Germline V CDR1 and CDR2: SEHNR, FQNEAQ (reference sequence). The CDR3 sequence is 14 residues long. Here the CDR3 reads CASSLAQIGDTQYF. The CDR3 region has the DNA TGTGCCAGCAGCTTAGCCCAAATAGGGGATACGCAGTATTTT.

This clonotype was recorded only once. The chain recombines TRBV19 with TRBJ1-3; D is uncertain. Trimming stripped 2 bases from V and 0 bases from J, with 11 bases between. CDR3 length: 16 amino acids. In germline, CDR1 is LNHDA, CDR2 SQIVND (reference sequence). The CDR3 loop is CASSIFGGYSGNTIYF. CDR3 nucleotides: TGTGCCAGTAGTATATTTGGCGGCTACTCTGGAAACACCATATATTTT.

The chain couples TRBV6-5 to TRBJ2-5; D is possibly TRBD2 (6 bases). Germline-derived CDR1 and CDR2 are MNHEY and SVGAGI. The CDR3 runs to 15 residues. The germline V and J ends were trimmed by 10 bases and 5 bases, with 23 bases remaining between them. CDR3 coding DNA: TGTGCCACGCATTACCCAGCCGGGGGAGGCGAGACCCAGTACTTC. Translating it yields CATHYPAGGGETQYF.

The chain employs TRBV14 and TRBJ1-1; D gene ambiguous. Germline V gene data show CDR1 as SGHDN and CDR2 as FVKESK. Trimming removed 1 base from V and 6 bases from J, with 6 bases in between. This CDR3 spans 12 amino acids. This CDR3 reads CASSQVRSEAFF. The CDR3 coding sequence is TGTGCCAGCAGCCAAGTGCGGTCTGAAGCTTTCTTT.

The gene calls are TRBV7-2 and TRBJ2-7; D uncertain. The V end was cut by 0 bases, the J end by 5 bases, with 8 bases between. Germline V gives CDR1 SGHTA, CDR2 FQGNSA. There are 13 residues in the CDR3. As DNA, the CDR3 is TGTGCCAGCAGCTTAGCCCATGGGAACGAGCAGTACTTC. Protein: CASSLAHGNEQYF. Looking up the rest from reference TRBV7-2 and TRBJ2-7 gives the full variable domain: GAGVSQSPSNKVTEKGKDVELRCDPISGHTALYWYRQSLGQGLEFLIYFQGNSAPDKSGLPSDRFSAERTGGSVSTLTIQRTQQEDSAVYLCASSLAHGNEQYFGPGTRLTVT.

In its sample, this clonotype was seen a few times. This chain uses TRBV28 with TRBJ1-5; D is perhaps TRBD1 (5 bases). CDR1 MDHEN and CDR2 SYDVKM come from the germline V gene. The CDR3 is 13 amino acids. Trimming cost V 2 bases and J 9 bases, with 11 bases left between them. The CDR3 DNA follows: TGTGCCAGCAGTTTAGTCAGCCAGGGGCCCCAGCATTTT. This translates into CASSLVSQGPQHF.

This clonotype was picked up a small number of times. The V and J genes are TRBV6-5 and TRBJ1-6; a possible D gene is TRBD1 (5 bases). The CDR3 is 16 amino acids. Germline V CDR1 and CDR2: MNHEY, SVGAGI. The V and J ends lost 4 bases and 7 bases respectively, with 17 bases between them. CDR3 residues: CASSSPGSGKNSPLHF. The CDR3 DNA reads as TGTGCCAGCAGTTCCCCTGGGTCAGGGAAAAATTCACCCCTCCACTTT.

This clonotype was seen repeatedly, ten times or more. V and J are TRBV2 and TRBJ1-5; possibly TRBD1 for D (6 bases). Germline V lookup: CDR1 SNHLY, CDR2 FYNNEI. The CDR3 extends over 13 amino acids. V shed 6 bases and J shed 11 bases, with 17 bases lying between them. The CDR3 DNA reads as TGTGCCAGCAGCTACAGGGTACAAGAAGCCCAGCATTTT. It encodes CASSYRVQEAQHF.

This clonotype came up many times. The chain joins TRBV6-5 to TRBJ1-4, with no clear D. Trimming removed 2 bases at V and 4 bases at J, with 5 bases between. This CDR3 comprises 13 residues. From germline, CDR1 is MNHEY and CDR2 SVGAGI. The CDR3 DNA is TGTGCCAGCAGTTACGGGCTTAATGAAAAACTGTTTTTT. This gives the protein CASSYGLNEKLFF.

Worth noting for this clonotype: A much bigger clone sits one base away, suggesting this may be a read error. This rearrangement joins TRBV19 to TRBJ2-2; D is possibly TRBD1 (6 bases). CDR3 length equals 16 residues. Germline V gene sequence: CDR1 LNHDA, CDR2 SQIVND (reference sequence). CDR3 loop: CTSTAGQRRLVGELFF. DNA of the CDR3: TGTACCAGCACAGCAGGACAGAGGCGGCTTGTCGGGGAGCTGTTTTTT.

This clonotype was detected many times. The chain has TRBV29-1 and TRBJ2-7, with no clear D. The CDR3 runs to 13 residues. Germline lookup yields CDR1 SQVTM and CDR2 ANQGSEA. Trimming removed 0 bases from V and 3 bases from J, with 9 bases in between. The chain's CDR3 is CSVEDGAGYEQYF. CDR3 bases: TGCAGCGTTGAAGATGGCGCAGGCTACGAGCAGTACTTC.

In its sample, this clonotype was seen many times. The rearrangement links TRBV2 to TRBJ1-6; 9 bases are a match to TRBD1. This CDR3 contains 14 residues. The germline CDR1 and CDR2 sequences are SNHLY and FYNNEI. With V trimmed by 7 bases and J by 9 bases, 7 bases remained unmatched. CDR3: CASTGGDRASPLHF. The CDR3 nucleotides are TGTGCCAGCACGGGGGGGGACAGGGCTTCACCCCTCCACTTT.

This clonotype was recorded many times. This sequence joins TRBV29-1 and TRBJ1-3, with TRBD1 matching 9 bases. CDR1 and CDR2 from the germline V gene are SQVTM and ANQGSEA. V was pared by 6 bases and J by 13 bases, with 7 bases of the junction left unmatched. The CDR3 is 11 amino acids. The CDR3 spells CSVGQGYEIYF. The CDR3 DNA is TGCAGCGTCGGACAGGGGTACGAGATATATTTT.

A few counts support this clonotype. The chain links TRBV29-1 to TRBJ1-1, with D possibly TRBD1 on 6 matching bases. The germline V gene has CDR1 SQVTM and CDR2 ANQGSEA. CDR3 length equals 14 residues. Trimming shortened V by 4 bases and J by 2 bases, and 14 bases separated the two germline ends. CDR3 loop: CSVGEQGLNTEAFF. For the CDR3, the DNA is TGCAGCGTTGGAGAACAGGGACTTAACACTGAAGCTTTCTTT.

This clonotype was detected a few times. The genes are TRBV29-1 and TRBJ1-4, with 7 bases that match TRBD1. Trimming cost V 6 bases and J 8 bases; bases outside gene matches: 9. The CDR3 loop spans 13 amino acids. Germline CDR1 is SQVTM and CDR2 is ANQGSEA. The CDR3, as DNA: TGCAGCGTGGACACAGGGGAGGGGGAAAAACTGTTTTTT. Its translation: CSVDTGEGEKLFF.

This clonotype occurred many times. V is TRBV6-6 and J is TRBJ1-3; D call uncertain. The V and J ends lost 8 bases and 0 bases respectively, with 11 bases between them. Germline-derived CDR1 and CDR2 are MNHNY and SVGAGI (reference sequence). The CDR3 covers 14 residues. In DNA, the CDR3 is TGTGCCAGCCAGTCGGGGATCTCTGGAAACACCATATATTTT. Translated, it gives CASQSGISGNTIYF.

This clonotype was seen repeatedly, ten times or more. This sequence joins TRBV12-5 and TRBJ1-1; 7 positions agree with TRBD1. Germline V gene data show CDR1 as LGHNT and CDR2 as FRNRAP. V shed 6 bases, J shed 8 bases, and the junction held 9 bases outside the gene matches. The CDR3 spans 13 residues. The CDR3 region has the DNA TGTGCTAGTGGCGAACAGGGGAGGTTAGAAGCTTTCTTT. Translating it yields CASGEQGRLEAFF.

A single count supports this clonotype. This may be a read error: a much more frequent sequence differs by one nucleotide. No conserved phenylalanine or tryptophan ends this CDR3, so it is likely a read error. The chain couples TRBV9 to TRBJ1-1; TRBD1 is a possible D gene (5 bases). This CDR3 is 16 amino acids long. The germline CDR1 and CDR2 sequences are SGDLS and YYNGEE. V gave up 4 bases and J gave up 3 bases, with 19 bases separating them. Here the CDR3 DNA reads TGTGCCAGCAGCTACCGGGACGAACCCCCCTACACTGAAGCTTTCCTT. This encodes CASSYRDEPPYTEAFL.

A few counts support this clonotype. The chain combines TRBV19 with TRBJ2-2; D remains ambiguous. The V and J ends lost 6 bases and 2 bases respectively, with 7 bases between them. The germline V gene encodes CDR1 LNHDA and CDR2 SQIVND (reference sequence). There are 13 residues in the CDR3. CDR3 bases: TGTGCCAGTAGGGAGACTAACACCGGGGAGCTGTTTTTT. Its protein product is CASRETNTGELFF. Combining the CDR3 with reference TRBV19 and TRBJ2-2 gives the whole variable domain DGGITQSPKYLFRKEGQNVTLSCEQNLNHDAMYWYRQDPGQGLRLIYYSQIVNDFQKGDIAEGYSVSREKKESFPLTVTSAQKNPTAFYLCASRETNTGELFFGEGSRLTVL.

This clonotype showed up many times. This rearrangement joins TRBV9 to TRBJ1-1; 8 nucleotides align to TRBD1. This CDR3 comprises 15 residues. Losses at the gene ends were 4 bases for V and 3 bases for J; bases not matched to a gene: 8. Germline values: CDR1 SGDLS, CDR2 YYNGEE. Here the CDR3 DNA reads TGTGCCAGCAGCCCACGACAGGGGCGGTACACTGAAGCTTTCTTT. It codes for CASSPRQGRYTEAFF. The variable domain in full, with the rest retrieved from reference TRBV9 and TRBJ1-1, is DSGVTQTPKHLITATGQRVTLRCSPRSGDLSVYWYQQSLDQGLQFLIQYYNGEERAKGNILERFSAQQFPDLHSELNLSSLELGDSALYFCASSPRQGRYTEAFFGQGTRLTVV.

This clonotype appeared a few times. The CDR3 is CASSAWEGNAPNYGYTF. In DNA form, the CDR3 reads TGTGCCAGTAGTGCCTGGGAGGGGAACGCCCCTAACTATGGCTACACCTTC. This sequence joins TRBV19 and TRBJ1-2; TRBD1 is a possible D gene (5 bases). Trimming removed 5 bases at V and 0 bases at J, with 19 bases between. This CDR3 comprises 17 residues. Germline V CDR1 and CDR2: LNHDA, SQIVND (reference sequence).